Following are 6 T cell receptor beta chains from one sample sequenced in a study of response to subunit inactivated influenza vaccine. TCRdb redid the calling of the RT-PCR reads with MiXCR, one entry per CDR3 protein. This repertoire shows approximately 530,000 distinct CDR3 sequences, around 8% found once; its top ten account for approximately 12%. Sequencing used PBMCs from blood, obtained around 2 years after vaccination. The receptors stem from a man in his fifties or sixties who received an inactivated influenza vaccine.

This clonotype was seen ten or more times. The V gene is TRBV20-1, the J gene TRBJ2-4; tentatively, D is TRBD1 (6 bases). The V and J ends lost 2 bases and 5 bases respectively, with 37 bases between them. The CDR3 has 22 amino acids. Germline V gene lookup returns CDR1 DFQATT and CDR2 SNEGSKA (reference sequence). DNA of the CDR3: TGCAGTGCTAGACCCGGGACAACCCAAAACATTCAGGGTCAAAACACCCAAAACATTCAGTACTTC. It encodes CSARPGTTQNIQGQNTQNIQYF.

The V and J genes are TRBV5-1 and TRBJ2-5; 7 bases line up with TRBD1. The V and J ends lost 2 bases and 0 bases, in that order; junction bases with no gene match: 4. The germline CDR1 and CDR2 sequences are SGHRS and YFSETQ. The CDR3 contains 15 residues. The CDR3 DNA follows: TGCGCCAGCAGCTTTATTGGGACAGACCAAGAGACCCAGTACTTC. Its protein is CASSFIGTDQETQYF.

This clonotype occurred a few times. The rearrangement joins TRBV15 to TRBJ2-7; TRBD1 aligns across 8 bases. The junction had 4 bases not matched to a gene; V was cut back by 0 bases and J by 6 bases. The CDR3 has 14 residues. CDR1 is LNHNV, CDR2 YYDKDF, per germline (reference sequence). CDR3 residues: CATSREQGAGEQYF. In DNA form, the CDR3 reads TGTGCCACCAGCAGAGAGCAGGGGGCGGGCGAGCAGTACTTC.

This clonotype was seen at least ten times. V gene TRBV28 combines with J gene TRBJ2-3; 16 bases are a match to TRBD2. The length of the CDR3 is 17 residues. The ends lost 6 bases at V and 5 bases at J; junction bases unmatched: 8. CDR1 is MDHEN, CDR2 SYDVKM, per germline. The CDR3 DNA follows: TGTGCCAGCAGCCGGCCGGGACTAGCGGGAGGGGGAGATACGCAGTATTTT. This codes for CASSRPGLAGGGDTQYF.

V is TRBV10-1 and J is TRBJ2-2; 7 nucleotides agree with TRBD2. CDR1 WNHNN and CDR2 SYGVQD come from the germline V gene (reference sequence). This CDR3 spans 13 amino acids. V dropped 8 bases and J dropped 1; count of bases not matched to a gene: 1. CDR3 residues: CASGGGNTGELFF. CDR3 nucleotide sequence: TGCGCCAGCGGGGGGGGGAACACCGGGGAGCTGTTTTTT.

This clonotype occurred a few times. This chain joins TRBV20-1 and TRBJ1-1; D not resolved. Germline loops: CDR1 DFQATT, CDR2 SNEGSKA (reference sequence). Trimming shortened V by 4 bases and J by 6 bases, and 18 bases separated the two germline ends. The CDR3 has 14 amino acids. In nucleotides, the CDR3 is TGCAGTGCTACAAACCCCCAAACTAGTCCTGAAGCTTTCTTT. It yields the protein CSATNPQTSPEAFF.